This T cell receptor (beta chain) was retrieved from a study of identical twins. This clonotype has at least ten counts. TCRdb passed the 5' RACE reads through MiXCR, listing each CDR3 protein once. The sample shows 200,000 to 300,000 distinct CDR3 sequences, about 10% of them seen only once. Trimming shortened V by 4 bases and J by 7 bases, and 18 bases separated the two germline ends. The CDR3 runs to 15 residues. CDR1 is MNHEY and CDR2 is SVGAGI in the germline V gene. The TCR comes from a man between 45 and 60 years old in good health. Sequences were obtained from memory T cells sorted from blood. The chain joins TRBV6-5 to TRBJ2-3; no clear D. The CDR3 sequence: CASSLRQDLRHTQYF. Here the CDR3 DNA reads TGTGCCAGCAGTTTACGCCAGGACCTTCGCCATACGCAGTATTTT.